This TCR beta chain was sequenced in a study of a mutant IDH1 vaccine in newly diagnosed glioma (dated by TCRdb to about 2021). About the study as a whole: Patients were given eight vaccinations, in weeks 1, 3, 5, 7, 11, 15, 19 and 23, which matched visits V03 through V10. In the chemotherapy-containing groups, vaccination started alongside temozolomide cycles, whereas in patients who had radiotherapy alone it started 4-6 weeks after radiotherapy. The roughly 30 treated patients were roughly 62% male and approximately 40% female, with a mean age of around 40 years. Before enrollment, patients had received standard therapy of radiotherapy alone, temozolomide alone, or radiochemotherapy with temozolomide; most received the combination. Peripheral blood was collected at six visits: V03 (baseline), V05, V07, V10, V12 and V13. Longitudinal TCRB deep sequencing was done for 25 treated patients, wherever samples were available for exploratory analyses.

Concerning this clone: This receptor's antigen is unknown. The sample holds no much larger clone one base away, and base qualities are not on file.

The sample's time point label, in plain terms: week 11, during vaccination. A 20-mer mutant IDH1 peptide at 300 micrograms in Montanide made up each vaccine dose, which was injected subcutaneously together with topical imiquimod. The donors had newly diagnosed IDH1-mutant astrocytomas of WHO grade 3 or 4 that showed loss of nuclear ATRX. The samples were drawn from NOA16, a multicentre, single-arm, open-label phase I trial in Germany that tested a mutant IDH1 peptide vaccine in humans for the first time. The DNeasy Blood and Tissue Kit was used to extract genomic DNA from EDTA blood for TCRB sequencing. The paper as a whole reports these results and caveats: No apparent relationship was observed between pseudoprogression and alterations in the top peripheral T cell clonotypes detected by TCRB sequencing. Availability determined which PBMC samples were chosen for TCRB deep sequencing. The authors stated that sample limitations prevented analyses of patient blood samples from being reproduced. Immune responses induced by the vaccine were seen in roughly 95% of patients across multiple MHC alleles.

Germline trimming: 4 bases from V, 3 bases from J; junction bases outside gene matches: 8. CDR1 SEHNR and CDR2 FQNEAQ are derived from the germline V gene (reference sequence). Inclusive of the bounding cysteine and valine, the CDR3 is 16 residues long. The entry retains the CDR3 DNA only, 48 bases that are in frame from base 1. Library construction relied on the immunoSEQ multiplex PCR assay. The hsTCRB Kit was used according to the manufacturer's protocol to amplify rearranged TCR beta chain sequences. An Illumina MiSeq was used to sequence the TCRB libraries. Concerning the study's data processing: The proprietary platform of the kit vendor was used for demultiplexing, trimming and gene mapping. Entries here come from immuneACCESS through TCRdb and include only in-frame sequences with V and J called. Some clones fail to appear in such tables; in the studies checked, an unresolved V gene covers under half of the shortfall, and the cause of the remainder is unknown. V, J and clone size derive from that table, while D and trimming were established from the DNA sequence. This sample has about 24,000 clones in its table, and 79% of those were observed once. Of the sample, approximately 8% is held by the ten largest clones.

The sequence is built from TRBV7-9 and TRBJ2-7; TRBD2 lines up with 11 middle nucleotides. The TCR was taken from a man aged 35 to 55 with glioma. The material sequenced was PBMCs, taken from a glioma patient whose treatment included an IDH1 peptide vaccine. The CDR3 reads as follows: CASSSTGTSGHYEQYV. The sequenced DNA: TGTGCCAGCAGCTCGACCGGGACTAGCGGCCACTACGAGCAGTACGTC.